This T cell receptor (beta chain) was recorded in a study of OX40 agonist ivuxolimab in advanced cancers. The study's findings and limits: Normalized T-cell clonal expansion was also low in some nonresponders.

Assay: immunoSEQ multiplex PCR; the TCRdb copy retains only in-frame clones and omits some. The sample holds under 45,000 clones, about 81% seen once. A note on this clone: Antigen: not known.

Between the trimmed V and J ends, which lost 2 bases and 5 bases, there was a span of 9 bases. Per germline, CDR1 MNHEY and CDR2 SVGAGI. The CDR3 contains 14 residues. On cycle 4 day 1 and cycle 7 day 1, as well as at baseline, blood was sampled. Sequenced here: CD4+ or CD8+ T cells sorted from blood, sampled in a trial of the OX40 agonist ivuxolimab. The V call is TRBV6-5, the J call TRBJ2-2; D gene ambiguous. The sequence came from an adult with an advanced solid tumor such as melanoma, head and neck, liver or kidney cancer. The CDR3 DNA reads as TGTGCCAGCAGTTACCTCCGACTTACCGGGGAGCTGTTTTTT. Its translation: CASSYLRLTGELFF.